This is a list of T cell receptor beta chains from one sample in a study of T cell repertoires in aging, cancer and after chemotherapy. TCRdb re-called the multiplex PCR reads with MiXCR, one entry per CDR3 protein. The table has under 6,500 distinct CDR3 sequences, 27% seen once. The sample consisted of blood. The receptors were sampled from a human donor in good health. CDR3s include the opening cysteine and the closing phenylalanine or tryptophan. D genes are given only for firm matches. The size entry is marked missing in some rows and otherwise reads once, few, many or a size class.

d_call: .
v_call: TRBV10-2
clone_size: .
j_call: TRBJ1-4
cdr3_aa: CASSVDGGATNEKLFF
cdr3_nt: TGCGCCAGCAGTGTTGACGGGGGTGCAACTAATGAAAAACTGTTTTTT

d_call: .
v_call: TRBV29-1
clone_size: medium-sized
j_call: TRBJ2-1
cdr3_aa: CSVRSGGLPSYNEQFF
cdr3_nt: TGCAGCGTGAGGAGTGGCGGGTTACCCTCCTACAATGAGCAGTTCTTC

d_call: TRBD1
v_call: TRBV6-2/TRBV6-3
clone_size: .
j_call: TRBJ2-3
cdr3_aa: CASKPGQGSDTQYF
cdr3_nt: TGTGCCAGCAAACCGGGACAGGGGTCAGATACGCAGTATTTT

d_call: TRBD2
v_call: TRBV20-1
clone_size: few
j_call: TRBJ2-3
cdr3_aa: CSARDLRLAGRSDTQYF
cdr3_nt: TGCAGTGCTAGAGATCTTCGACTAGCGGGAAGGTCGGATACGCAGTATTTT

d_call: .
v_call: TRBV6-5
clone_size: medium-sized
j_call: TRBJ2-7
cdr3_aa: CASSLPGLGEQYF
cdr3_nt: TGTGCCAGCAGCCTCCCGGGCCTCGGGGAGCAGTACTTC

d_call: .
v_call: TRBV27
clone_size: medium-sized
j_call: TRBJ2-5
cdr3_aa: CASSSSIPPKETQYF
cdr3_nt: TGTGCCAGCAGTTCCTCCATACCTCCCAAAGAGACCCAGTACTTC

d_call: TRBD1
v_call: TRBV5-1
clone_size: medium-sized
j_call: TRBJ1-1
cdr3_aa: CASSPGQGANTEAFF
cdr3_nt: TGCGCCAGCAGCCCGGGACAGGGGGCTAACACTGAAGCTTTCTTT

d_call: TRBD2
v_call: TRBV5-4
clone_size: .
j_call: TRBJ2-1
cdr3_aa: CASSFSLAASGNEQFF
cdr3_nt: TGTGCCAGCAGCTTTTCACTAGCGGCAAGTGGCAATGAGCAGTTCTTC

d_call: TRBD1
v_call: TRBV7-2
clone_size: medium-sized
j_call: TRBJ2-5
cdr3_aa: CASSLTGSQETQYF
cdr3_nt: TGTGCCAGCAGCTTGACAGGGTCCCAAGAGACCCAGTACTTC

d_call: .
v_call: TRBV11-3
clone_size: medium-sized
j_call: TRBJ2-1
cdr3_aa: CASSPEYNEQFF
cdr3_nt: TGTGCCAGCAGCCCGGAGTACAATGAGCAGTTCTTC

d_call: TRBD2
v_call: TRBV11-3
clone_size: .
j_call: TRBJ2-3
cdr3_aa: CASSLVRSGRAEDTQYF
cdr3_nt: TGTGCCAGCAGCTTAGTACGATCCGGGAGGGCTGAAGATACGCAGTATTTT

d_call: .
v_call: TRBV24-1
clone_size: medium-sized
j_call: TRBJ1-2
cdr3_aa: CATSDPSATSNYGYTF
cdr3_nt: TGTGCCACCAGTGATCCCTCGGCAACTTCTAACTATGGCTACACCTTC

d_call: TRBD1
v_call: TRBV6-6
clone_size: medium-sized
j_call: TRBJ1-2
cdr3_aa: CASRIQGDGYTF
cdr3_nt: TGTGCCAGCAGAATCCAGGGGGATGGCTACACCTTC

d_call: .
v_call: TRBV12-3/TRBV12-4
clone_size: few
j_call: TRBJ2-3
cdr3_aa: CASSFGHTQYF
cdr3_nt: TGTGCCAGCAGTTTTGGTCATACGCAGTATTTT

d_call: .
v_call: TRBV28
clone_size: .
j_call: TRBJ2-5
cdr3_aa: CASSLFQGWKTQYF
cdr3_nt: TGTGCCAGCAGTTTATTCCAGGGGTGGAAGACCCAGTACTTC

d_call: .
v_call: TRBV27
clone_size: medium-sized
j_call: TRBJ2-7
cdr3_aa: CASSVGGSATYEQYF
cdr3_nt: TGTGCCAGCAGTGTTGGGGGGTCCGCAACCTACGAGCAGTACTTC

d_call: .
v_call: TRBV27
clone_size: medium-sized
j_call: TRBJ1-6
cdr3_aa: CASRPPGVSPLHF
cdr3_nt: TGTGCCAGCAGACCCCCAGGAGTGTCACCCCTCCACTTT

d_call: .
v_call: TRBV20-1
clone_size: medium-sized
j_call: TRBJ1-6
cdr3_aa: CSARPNRVSPLHF
cdr3_nt: TGCAGTGCTAGGCCAAATAGGGTCTCACCCCTCCACTTT

d_call: TRBD1
v_call: TRBV30
clone_size: .
j_call: TRBJ2-5
cdr3_aa: CAWGGTGSSETQYF
cdr3_nt: TGTGCCTGGGGCGGGACAGGGTCATCAGAGACCCAGTACTTC

d_call: .
v_call: TRBV6-2/TRBV6-3
clone_size: medium-sized
j_call: TRBJ2-3
cdr3_aa: CASSSPWRESDTQYF
cdr3_nt: TGTGCCAGCAGTTCCCCATGGAGAGAGTCGGATACGCAGTATTTT

d_call: TRBD2
v_call: TRBV5-1
clone_size: .
j_call: TRBJ2-2
cdr3_aa: CASKGLAGGPAGTGELFF
cdr3_nt: TGCGCCAGCAAAGGACTAGCGGGAGGCCCCGCTGGCACCGGGGAGCTGTTTTTT

d_call: .
v_call: TRBV19
clone_size: medium-sized
j_call: TRBJ2-1
cdr3_aa: CASSNQRGPAANEQFF
cdr3_nt: TGTGCCAGTAGTAATCAACGAGGACCAGCTGCCAATGAGCAGTTCTTC

d_call: .
v_call: TRBV27
clone_size: .
j_call: TRBJ2-3
cdr3_aa: CASSSSDTQYF
cdr3_nt: TGTGCCAGCAGTAGCTCAGATACGCAGTATTTT

d_call: .
v_call: TRBV2
clone_size: few
j_call: TRBJ1-2
cdr3_aa: CASRGRDSAASYTF
cdr3_nt: TGTGCCAGCAGAGGTCGGGACTCCGCTGCAAGCTACACCTTC

d_call: .
v_call: TRBV27
clone_size: medium-sized
j_call: TRBJ2-2
cdr3_aa: CASSYRVPGELFF
cdr3_nt: TGTGCCAGCAGTTACAGGGTTCCCGGGGAGCTGTTTTTT

d_call: .
v_call: TRBV7-9
clone_size: few
j_call: TRBJ2-3
cdr3_aa: CASSLRAVSTDTQYF
cdr3_nt: TGTGCCAGCAGCTTACGAGCGGTAAGCACAGATACGCAGTATTTT

d_call: TRBD2
v_call: TRBV29-1
clone_size: .
j_call: TRBJ2-2
cdr3_aa: CSSRPGTSGRGTGELFF
cdr3_nt: TGCAGCTCCAGACCCGGGACTAGCGGGAGAGGCACCGGGGAGCTGTTTTTT

d_call: .
v_call: TRBV27
clone_size: medium-sized
j_call: TRBJ2-2
cdr3_aa: CASSLAGAYTGELFF
cdr3_nt: TGTGCCAGCAGTTTAGCAGGGGCATACACCGGGGAGCTGTTTTTT

d_call: .
v_call: TRBV12-3/TRBV12-4
clone_size: .
j_call: TRBJ1-5
cdr3_aa: CASSVRGVGYQPQHF
cdr3_nt: TGTGCCAGCAGCGTCCGGGGGGTGGGGTATCAGCCCCAGCATTTT

d_call: .
v_call: TRBV20-1
clone_size: .
j_call: TRBJ1-2
cdr3_aa: CSATDRSGYTF
cdr3_nt: TGCAGTGCCACCGACAGATCCGGCTACACCTTC

d_call: TRBD2
v_call: TRBV20-1
clone_size: .
j_call: TRBJ2-1
cdr3_aa: CSAKTSSTSGLWDEQFF
cdr3_nt: TGCAGTGCTAAGACTTCCTCGACTAGCGGACTTTGGGATGAGCAGTTCTTC

d_call: .
v_call: TRBV5-1
clone_size: few
j_call: TRBJ1-2
cdr3_aa: CASSLSGASNYGYTF
cdr3_nt: TGCGCCAGCAGCTTGAGTGGGGCAAGTAACTATGGCTACACCTTC

d_call: .
v_call: TRBV11-2
clone_size: .
j_call: TRBJ1-3
cdr3_aa: CASNSGGNTIYF
cdr3_nt: TGTGCCAGCAATTCGGGTGGAAACACCATATATTTT

d_call: .
v_call: TRBV10-3
clone_size: .
j_call: TRBJ2-1
cdr3_aa: CAIRDSPTYNEQFF
cdr3_nt: TGTGCCATCAGAGACAGTCCAACCTACAATGAGCAGTTCTTC

d_call: .
v_call: TRBV7-2
clone_size: medium-sized
j_call: TRBJ1-6
cdr3_aa: CASSLGQGSYNSPLHF
cdr3_nt: TGTGCCAGCAGCTTAGGGCAGGGGAGTTATAATTCACCCCTCCACTTT

d_call: TRBD2
v_call: TRBV27
clone_size: medium-sized
j_call: TRBJ2-7
cdr3_aa: CASSLTRGGSYEQYF
cdr3_nt: TGTGCCAGCAGCCTGACTCGGGGCGGGAGCTACGAGCAGTACTTC

d_call: .
v_call: TRBV6-1
clone_size: few
j_call: TRBJ1-5
cdr3_aa: CASSAGFRNQPQHF
cdr3_nt: TGTGCCAGCAGTGCAGGGTTCAGGAATCAGCCCCAGCATTTT

d_call: .
v_call: TRBV28
clone_size: medium-sized
j_call: TRBJ2-7
cdr3_aa: CASRLPGSYEQYF
cdr3_nt: TGTGCCAGCCGCCTCCCGGGGTCCTACGAGCAGTACTTC

d_call: .
v_call: TRBV7-9
clone_size: medium-sized
j_call: TRBJ1-1
cdr3_aa: CASSLVLGRGAFF
cdr3_nt: TGTGCCAGCAGCTTAGTGTTGGGGAGAGGAGCTTTCTTT

d_call: .
v_call: TRBV19
clone_size: medium-sized
j_call: TRBJ1-1
cdr3_aa: CASSPRGWNEAFF
cdr3_nt: TGTGCCAGTAGTCCCAGGGGCTGGAATGAAGCTTTCTTT

d_call: TRBD1
v_call: TRBV27
clone_size: .
j_call: TRBJ1-2
cdr3_aa: CARLQGAHGYTF
cdr3_nt: TGTGCCAGATTACAGGGGGCGCATGGCTACACCTTC

d_call: TRBD2
v_call: TRBV19
clone_size: medium-sized
j_call: TRBJ2-1
cdr3_aa: CASGSGTSSYNEQFF
cdr3_nt: TGTGCCAGTGGGAGCGGGACGAGCTCCTACAATGAGCAGTTCTTC

d_call: TRBD2
v_call: TRBV5-4
clone_size: .
j_call: TRBJ2-1
cdr3_aa: CASSLLAGGGYEQFF
cdr3_nt: TGTGCCAGCAGCCTCCTAGCGGGAGGCGGGTATGAGCAGTTCTTC

d_call: .
v_call: TRBV6-5
clone_size: medium-sized
j_call: TRBJ1-1
cdr3_aa: CASSSGGSSTEAFF
cdr3_nt: TGTGCCAGCAGTTCCGGGGGTTCGAGCACTGAAGCTTTCTTT